This T cell receptor (beta chain) was documented in a study of cytomegalovirus exposure and HLA in healthy donors. Findings and limits, study-wide: Upon later analysis, HLA-associated TCR beta chains proved more clonally expanded than other, equally common chains.

The study ran its PCR with 60 Vbeta and 13 Jbeta primers. The method was immunoSEQ multiplex PCR; TCRdb's version includes in-frame clones alone and lacks a portion of them. There are approximately 100,000 clones in the sample; over 65% occur only once, and approximately 2% lies in the top ten. In the case of this clone: As yet, its antigen is unknown.

The donors were healthy bone marrow donors. CDR3 length: 15 residues. Germline V lookup: CDR1 SGHTA, CDR2 FQGNSA. V was pared by 5 bases and J by 6 bases, with 9 bases of the junction left unmatched. This clonotype originated in a male donor in good health and CMV-seronegative. V is TRBV7-2 and J is TRBJ2-7; the match to TRBD2 covers 11 bases. Source material: PBMCs. The CDR3 protein is CASSTRLAGTSEQYF. The CDR3 DNA sequence: TGTGCCAGCAGCACCAGACTAGCGGGAACGTCCGAGCAGTACTTC.